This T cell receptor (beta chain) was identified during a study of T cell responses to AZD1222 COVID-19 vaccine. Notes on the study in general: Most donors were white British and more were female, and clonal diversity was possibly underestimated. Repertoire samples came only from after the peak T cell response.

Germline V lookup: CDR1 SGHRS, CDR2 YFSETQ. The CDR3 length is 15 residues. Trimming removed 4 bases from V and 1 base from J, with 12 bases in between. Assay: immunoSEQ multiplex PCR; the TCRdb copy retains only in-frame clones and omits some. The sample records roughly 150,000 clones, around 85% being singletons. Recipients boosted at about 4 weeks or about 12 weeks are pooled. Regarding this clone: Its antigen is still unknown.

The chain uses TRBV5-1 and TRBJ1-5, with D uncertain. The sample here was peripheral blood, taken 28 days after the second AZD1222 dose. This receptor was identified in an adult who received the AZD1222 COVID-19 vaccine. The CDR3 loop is CASSLGSSSNQPQHF. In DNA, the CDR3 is TGCGCCAGCAGCCTTGGGAGCAGCAGCAATCAGCCCCAGCATTTT.